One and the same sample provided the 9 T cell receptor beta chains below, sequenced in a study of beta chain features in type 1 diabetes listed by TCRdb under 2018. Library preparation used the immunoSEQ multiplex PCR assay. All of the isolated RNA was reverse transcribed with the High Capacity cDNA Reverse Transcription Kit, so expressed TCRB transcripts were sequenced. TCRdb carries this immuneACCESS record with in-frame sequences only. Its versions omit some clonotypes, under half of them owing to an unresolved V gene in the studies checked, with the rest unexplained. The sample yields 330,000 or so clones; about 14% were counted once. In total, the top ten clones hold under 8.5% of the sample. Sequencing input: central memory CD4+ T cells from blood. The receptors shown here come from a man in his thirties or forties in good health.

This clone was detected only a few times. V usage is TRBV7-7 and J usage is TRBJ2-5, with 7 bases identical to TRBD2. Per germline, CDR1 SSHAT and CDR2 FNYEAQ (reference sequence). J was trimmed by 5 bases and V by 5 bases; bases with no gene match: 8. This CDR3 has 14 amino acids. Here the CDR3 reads CASSLPGGEETQYF. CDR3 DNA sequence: TGTGCCAGCAGCCTCCCTGGGGGGGAGGAGACCCAGTACTTC.

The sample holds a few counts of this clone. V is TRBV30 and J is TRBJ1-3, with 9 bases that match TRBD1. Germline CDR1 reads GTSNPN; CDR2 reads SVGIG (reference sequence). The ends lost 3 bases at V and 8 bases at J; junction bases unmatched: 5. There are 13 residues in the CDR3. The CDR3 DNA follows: TGTGCCTGGAGGGGGACAGGGAGCCACACCATATATTTT. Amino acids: CAWRGTGSHTIYF.

CDR3 sequence reads: CASSSTGARYQETQYF. The CDR3 DNA sequence: TGTGCCAGCAGCTCAACAGGGGCGCGGTACCAAGAGACCCAGTACTTC. The chain employs TRBV5-5 and TRBJ2-5, with 7 positions matching TRBD1. V lost 3 bases and J lost 0; bases outside the gene matches: 8. This CDR3 is built from 16 residues. Germline lookup yields CDR1 SGHKS and CDR2 YYEKEE (reference sequence).

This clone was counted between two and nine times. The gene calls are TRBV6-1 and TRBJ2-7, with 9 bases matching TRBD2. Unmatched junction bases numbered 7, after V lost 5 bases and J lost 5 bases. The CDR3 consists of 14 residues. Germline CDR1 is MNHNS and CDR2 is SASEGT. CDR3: CASSPRTSVHEQYV. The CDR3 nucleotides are TGTGCCAGCAGTCCCCGGACTAGCGTCCACGAGCAGTACGTC.

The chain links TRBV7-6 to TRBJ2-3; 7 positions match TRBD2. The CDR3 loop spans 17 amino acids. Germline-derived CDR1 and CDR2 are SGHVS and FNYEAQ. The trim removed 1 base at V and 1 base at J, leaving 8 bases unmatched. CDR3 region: CASSLVGASGGTDTQYF. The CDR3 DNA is TGTGCCAGCAGCTTAGTCGGGGCTAGCGGAGGCACAGATACGCAGTATTTT.

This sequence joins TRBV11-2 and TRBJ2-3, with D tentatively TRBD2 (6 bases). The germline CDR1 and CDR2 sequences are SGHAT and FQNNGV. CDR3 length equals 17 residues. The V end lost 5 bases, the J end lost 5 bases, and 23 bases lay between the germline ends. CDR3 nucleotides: TGTGCCAGCAGCCCCCGTCGGTCAGGAGGGAGTGGAGATACGCAGTATTTT. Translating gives CASSPRRSGGSGDTQYF.

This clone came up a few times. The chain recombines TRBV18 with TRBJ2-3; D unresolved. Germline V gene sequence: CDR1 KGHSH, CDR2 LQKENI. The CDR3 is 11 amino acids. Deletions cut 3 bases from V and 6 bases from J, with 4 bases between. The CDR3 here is CASSPQDTQYF. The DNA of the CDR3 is TGTGCCAGCTCACCCCAGGATACGCAGTATTTT.

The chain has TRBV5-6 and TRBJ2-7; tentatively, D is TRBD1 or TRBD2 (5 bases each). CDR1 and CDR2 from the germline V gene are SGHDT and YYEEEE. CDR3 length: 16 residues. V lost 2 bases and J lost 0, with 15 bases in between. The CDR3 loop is CASSFLLTGHSYEQYV. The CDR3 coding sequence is TGTGCCAGCAGCTTTTTACTGACGGGGCACTCCTACGAGCAGTACGTC.

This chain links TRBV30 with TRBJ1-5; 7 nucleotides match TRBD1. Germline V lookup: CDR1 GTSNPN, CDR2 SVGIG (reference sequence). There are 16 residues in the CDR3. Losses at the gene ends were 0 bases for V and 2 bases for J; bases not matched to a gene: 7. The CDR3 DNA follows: TGTGCCTGGAGTGTACAAGGGGGCTTCGGCAATCAGCCCCAGCATTTT. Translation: CAWSVQGGFGNQPQHF.